This T cell receptor beta chain was captured in a study of shared clonotypes between healthy human individuals. The study, taken as a whole, reports: Across a handful of donors, naive CD4 shared roughly 5.1%, naive CD8 over 3%, memory CD4 over 2%, memory CD8 0.4% to 0.5%. Among the subsets, naive ones generally showed larger estimated richness than memory ones.

V lost 8 bases and J lost 6, with 11 bases in between. The CDR3 is made up of 12 amino acids. Germline CDR1 and CDR2: MDHEN and SYDVKM. Adult donors, all healthy and HIV-negative, had no recent acute infections or vaccinations. In the case of this clone: Its antigen remains unidentified.

Assay: immunoSEQ multiplex PCR; the TCRdb copy retains only in-frame clones and omits some. The data show under 2.5 million clones, with 92% seen just once and about 0.36% held by the top ten. V is TRBV28 and J is TRBJ1-5, with D hard to call. The origin of this receptor is a man in his late teens or twenties in good health. Some clones in this sample may be carry-over from other donors' samples. The sequenced sample was naive CD4+ T cells from PBMCs. Regarding subset: CD45RA+ positively selected. The CDR3 nucleotides are TGTGCCAGCGGCATACAGTCTCAGCCCCAGCATTTT. The encoded protein is CASGIQSQPQHF.